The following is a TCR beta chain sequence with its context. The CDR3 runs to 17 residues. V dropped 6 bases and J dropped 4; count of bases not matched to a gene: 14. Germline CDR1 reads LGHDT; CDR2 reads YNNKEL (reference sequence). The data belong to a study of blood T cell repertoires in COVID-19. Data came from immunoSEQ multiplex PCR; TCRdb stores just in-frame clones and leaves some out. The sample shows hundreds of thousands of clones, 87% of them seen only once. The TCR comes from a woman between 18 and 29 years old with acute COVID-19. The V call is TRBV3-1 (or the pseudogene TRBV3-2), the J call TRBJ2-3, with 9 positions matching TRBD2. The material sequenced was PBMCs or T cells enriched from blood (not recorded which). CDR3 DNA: TGTGCCAGCAGACCTCATAGCGGGGGCGGGCCCCCAGATACGCAGTATTTT. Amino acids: CASRPHSGGGPPDTQYF.